One and the same sample provided the 32 T cell receptor beta chains below, sequenced in a study of T cell repertoires in cytomegalovirus infection. TCRdb redid the calling of the reads with MiXCR, one entry per CDR3 protein. The sample lists around 130,000 distinct CDR3 sequences, roughly a quarter seen once, with 30% to 40% in the top ten. These receptors have no known antigen. Input material: PBMCs, sequenced either directly or after in vitro stimulation (not recorded which). These receptors all come from a human donor in good health (CMV status not recorded). Some clones in this sample may be carry-over from other donors' samples.

This clonotype was counted ten times or more. The chain recombines TRBV24-1 with TRBJ2-1, with 15 bases fitting TRBD2. CDR1 is KGHDR, CDR2 SFDVKD, per germline. With V trimmed by 0 bases and J by 2 bases, 4 bases remained unmatched. The CDR3 is made up of 19 amino acids. The CDR3 sequence: CATSDLRTSGRAPYNEQFF. CDR3 bases: TGTGCCACCAGTGATTTGCGGACTAGCGGGAGGGCCCCCTACAATGAGCAGTTCTTC.

The chain is built from TRBV7-3 and TRBJ2-7; 8 bases are shared with TRBD1. The CDR3 is 15 residues long. Germline CDR1 reads SGHTA; CDR2 reads FQGTGA. The V gene end was trimmed by 2 bases and the J gene end by 4 bases; junction bases not matched to a gene: 7. The CDR3 sequence is CASSLVSGGAYEQYF. The CDR3 bases are TGTGCCAGCAGCTTAGTATCAGGGGGCGCGTACGAGCAGTACTTC.

CDR3 DNA: TGCAGCGTAGGGACTAGCGGGTCGTTGGGAAATACGCAGTATTTT. This gives the protein CSVGTSGSLGNTQYF. The rearrangement uses TRBV29-1 and TRBJ2-3; 12 nucleotides align to TRBD2. The CDR3 has 15 residues. CDR1 and CDR2 from the germline V gene are SQVTM and ANQGSEA. J lost 7 bases, V lost 6 bases, and 11 bases had no gene match.

This sequence joins TRBV4-1 and TRBJ1-6, with D possibly matching TRBD1 (6 bases). Between the trimmed V and J ends, which lost 1 base and 8 bases, there was a span of 15 bases. The CDR3 has 16 amino acids. Germline assignment: CDR1 MGHRA and CDR2 YSYEKL. The CDR3 sequence is CASSQGQGPRYSPLHF. CDR3 nucleotide sequence: TGCGCCAGCAGCCAAGGGCAGGGGCCCAGGTATTCACCCCTCCACTTT.

This clonotype was observed a handful of times. CDR3 nucleotide sequence: TGTGCCAGCAGTGGGGGACAGGGGAATGAGCAGTTCTTC. Its protein product is CASSGGQGNEQFF. This rearrangement joins TRBV6-1 to TRBJ2-1, with 10 bases identical to TRBD1. J was trimmed by 7 bases and V by 4 bases; bases with no gene match: 1. Germline assignment: CDR1 MNHNS and CDR2 SASEGT. CDR3 length: 13 amino acids.

V is TRBV6-2 or TRBV6-3 and J is TRBJ2-2, with D unresolved. Deletions cut 1 base from V and 2 bases from J, with 5 bases between. Germline CDR1 is MNHEY and CDR2 is SVGEGT. This CDR3 is built from 14 residues. DNA of the CDR3: TGTGCCAGCAGTTACTATTCTAACACCGGGGAGCTGTTTTTT. Protein sequence: CASSYYSNTGELFF.

This clonotype was seen many times. The CDR3 DNA reads as TGTGCCAGCAGCTTCGGGGGTCAAGCCACAGATACGCAGTATTTT. This gives the protein CASSFGGQATDTQYF. The rearrangement links TRBV7-6 to TRBJ2-3; possible D gene TRBD2, 6 bases. Germline V lookup: CDR1 SGHVS, CDR2 FNYEAQ. Trimming took off 3 bases at V and 2 bases at J, with 12 bases between the two ends. The CDR3 runs to 15 residues.

The chain recombines TRBV7-6 with TRBJ2-1; D perhaps matches TRBD2 (6 bases). Trimming took off 5 bases at V and 2 bases at J, with 13 bases between the two ends. The CDR3 sequence is 15 residues long. CDR1 SGHVS and CDR2 FNYEAQ come from the germline V gene. The CDR3 DNA reads TGTGCCAGCAGCCCCTGGCGGGGCCCCTACAATGAGCAGTTCTTC. Protein sequence: CASSPWRGPYNEQFF.

The chain recombines TRBV11-2 with TRBJ2-1; 12 nucleotides match TRBD2. The length of the CDR3 is 20 residues. Germline CDR1 is SGHAT and CDR2 is FQNNGV. V lost 3 bases, J lost 3 bases, and 15 bases stayed unmatched. CDR3 sequence reads: CASSFRRLAGGRRGYNEQFF. The CDR3 nucleotides read TGTGCCAGCAGCTTTAGGCGGCTAGCGGGAGGGCGAAGGGGCTACAATGAGCAGTTCTTC. The entire variable domain, with the rest obtained from reference TRBV11-2 and TRBJ2-1, is as follows: EAGVAQSPRYKIIEKRQSVAFWCNPISGHATLYWYQQILGQGPKLLIQFQNNGVVDDSQLPKDRFSAERLKGVDSTLKIQPAKLEDSAVYLCASSFRRLAGGRRGYNEQFFGPGTRLTVL.

This clonotype appeared a few times. The J gene is TRBJ1-2, the V gene TRBV7-2, with D perhaps TRBD1 (5 bases). The ends were cut back, 4 bases at V and 3 bases at J, with 12 bases in the middle. This CDR3 is 14 amino acids long. CDR1 and CDR2 (germline): SGHTA, FQGNSA. The CDR3 loop is CASSYRSRDYGYTF. CDR3 in DNA: TGTGCCAGCAGCTACAGGTCAAGGGACTATGGCTACACCTTC.

This chain connects TRBV28 to TRBJ2-2, with 8 bases fitting TRBD2. CDR1 MDHEN and CDR2 SYDVKM come from the germline V gene. The trim removed 4 bases at V and 0 bases at J, leaving 1 base unmatched. The CDR3 runs to 15 residues. CDR3 amino acids: CASSSGLANTGELFF. The DNA of the CDR3 is TGTGCCAGCAGTTCGGGACTAGCGAACACCGGGGAGCTGTTTTTT.

This clonotype has more than one count but fewer than ten. This rearrangement joins TRBV7-9 to TRBJ1-4, with a weak D call TRBD1 (5 bases). This CDR3 is 16 amino acids long. Germline CDR1 reads SEHNR; CDR2 reads FQNEAQ (reference sequence). Trimming took off 0 bases at V and 11 bases at J, with 19 bases between the two ends. CDR3 amino acids: CASSLATGDPGKKLFF. CDR3 coding DNA: TGTGCCAGCAGCTTAGCGACCGGGGACCCAGGGAAGAAACTGTTTTTT.

This clonotype was found a few times. The chain is built from TRBV19 and TRBJ2-1, with TRBD2 matching over 8 bases. The CDR3 is 15 residues long. The germline CDR1 and CDR2 sequences are LNHDA and SQIVND (reference sequence). With V trimmed by 7 bases and J by 11 bases, 16 bases remained unmatched. The CDR3, as DNA: TGTGCCAGTACCGAGCGGGTTACTAGCGGCCTAAAGCAGTTCTTC. This sequence encodes CASTERVTSGLKQFF.

The gene calls are TRBV20-1 and TRBJ2-3; TRBD2 aligns across 9 bases. Trimming at V came to 4 bases and at J to 4 bases, leaving 6 bases not matched to a gene. The CDR3 covers 14 residues. Germline lookup yields CDR1 DFQATT and CDR2 SNEGSKA (reference sequence). The CDR3, as DNA: TGCAGTGCTAATAGCGGGAGTGGTCCAGATACGCAGTATTTT. This codes for CSANSGSGPDTQYF.

This chain links TRBV2 with TRBJ2-4; D remains unclear. The V gene's germline CDR1 is SNHLY and CDR2 FYNNEI. Trimming cost V 8 bases and J 3 bases, with 11 bases left between them. The CDR3 totals 13 residues. In DNA, the CDR3 is TGTGCCAGCTGTACAGAGAACAAAAACATTCAGTACTTC. It is translated as CASCTENKNIQYF.

This clonotype came up many times. The rearrangement joins TRBV6-5 to TRBJ1-1; D possibly corresponds to TRBD1 (6 bases). V lost 6 bases, J lost 2 bases, and 13 bases lay in between. CDR3 length equals 14 residues. CDR1 MNHEY and CDR2 SVGAGI come from the germline V gene. DNA for the CDR3: TGTGCCAGCAGGACCCAGGGGAAAAACACTGAAGCTTTCTTT. It is translated as CASRTQGKNTEAFF.

This clonotype has only a few counts. The rearrangement uses TRBV4-2 and TRBJ2-7, with TRBD2 matching over 8 bases. The germline V gene has CDR1 LGHNA and CDR2 YNFKEQ. The ends lost 2 bases at V and 0 bases at J; junction bases unmatched: 0. This CDR3 has 14 amino acids. CDR3 coding DNA: TGTGCCAGCAGCCAAACTAGCGGCTCCTACGAGCAGTACTTC. Translating gives CASSQTSGSYEQYF.

The genes are TRBV6-1 and TRBJ2-1, with TRBD2 matching over 14 bases. V shed 6 bases, J shed 10 bases, and the junction held 14 bases outside the gene matches. CDR1 and CDR2 from the germline V gene are MNHNS and SASEGT. This CDR3 is built from 17 residues. CDR3 DNA sequence: TGTGCCAGCAGCTTTCCTTCCGGGACTAGCGGGAGCGGCGAGCAGTTCTTC. Translated, it gives CASSFPSGTSGSGEQFF.

The genes are TRBV5-6 and TRBJ2-7; no firm D call. The CDR3 is made up of 12 amino acids. Germline lookup yields CDR1 SGHDT and CDR2 YYEEEE. V lost 4 bases and J 4 bases, leaving 9 bases between the germline ends. CDR3 sequence reads: CASSRESYEQYV. The CDR3 region has the DNA TGTGCCAGCAGCCGAGAATCTTACGAGCAGTACGTC.

This clonotype was counted ten times or more. The chain uses TRBV7-2 and TRBJ2-7, with 8 bases that match TRBD2. The CDR3 spans 14 residues. With 3 bases clipped from V and 4 bases from J, the junction kept 5 bases outside the gene matches. From germline, CDR1 is SGHTA and CDR2 FQGNSA. The CDR3, as DNA: TGTGCCAGCAGCTTTATTGAGCGGGAGTACGAGCAGTACTTC. As protein: CASSFIEREYEQYF. Supplemented by reference TRBV7-2 and TRBJ2-7, the full variable domain reads GAGVSQSPSNKVTEKGKDVELRCDPISGHTALYWYRQSLGQGLEFLIYFQGNSAPDKSGLPSDRFSAERTGGSVSTLTIQRTQQEDSAVYLCASSFIEREYEQYFGPGTRLTVT.

This clonotype was detected only a few times. The chain links TRBV12-3 or TRBV12-4 to TRBJ1-2; 10 bases map to TRBD1. The CDR3 has 14 amino acids. V dropped 3 bases and J dropped 3; count of bases not matched to a gene: 1. The CDR3 sequence is CASSFGTGDYGYTF. The CDR3 region has the DNA TGTGCCAGCAGTTTCGGGACAGGGGACTATGGCTACACCTTC.

The CDR3 DNA reads as TGCGCCAGCAGCTTGACGGGAGGGCCGAACAATGAGCAGTTCTTC. Translation: CASSLTGGPNNEQFF. The chain employs TRBV5-1 and TRBJ2-1, with 8 bases matching TRBD2. CDR3 length: 15 residues. V lost 1 base, J lost 5 bases, and 5 bases stayed unmatched. Germline lookup yields CDR1 SGHRS and CDR2 YFSETQ.

The V and J genes are TRBV19 and TRBJ1-4, with 7 bases that match TRBD1. Trimming at V came to 2 bases and at J to 10 bases, leaving 7 bases not matched to a gene. This CDR3 is built from 14 residues. CDR1 and CDR2 from the germline V gene are LNHDA and SQIVND (reference sequence). The CDR3 DNA reads TGTGCCAGTAGTATACGACAGGGTGCCGGAAAACTGTTTTTT. Its translation is CASSIRQGAGKLFF.

V gene TRBV11-2 combines with J gene TRBJ2-3, with TRBD2 matching 12 bases. With 3 bases clipped from V and 3 bases from J, the junction kept 7 bases outside the gene matches. Germline V gene sequence: CDR1 SGHAT, CDR2 FQNNGV. This CDR3 is built from 17 residues. The CDR3 nucleotides read TGTGCCAGCAGCTTCAGACGGCTAGCGGGAGGGACAGATACGCAGTATTTT. This sequence encodes CASSFRRLAGGTDTQYF.

This clonotype was seen at least ten times. The chain uses TRBV7-6 and TRBJ2-5; D uncertain. The ends were cut back, 5 bases at V and 0 bases at J, with 7 bases in the middle. From germline, CDR1 is SGHVS and CDR2 FNYEAQ. The CDR3 extends over 13 amino acids. In DNA, the CDR3 is TGTGCCAGCAGCGGAAGAAACCAAGAGACCCAGTACTTC. The encoded protein is CASSGRNQETQYF.

The V gene is TRBV9, the J gene TRBJ2-7, with 15 bases fitting TRBD2. Per the germline V gene, CDR1 is SGDLS and CDR2 is YYNGEE. The ends lost 4 bases at V and 7 bases at J; junction bases unmatched: 3. The CDR3 extends over 14 amino acids. CDR3 sequence reads: CASSWTSGRGEQYV. CDR3 in DNA: TGTGCCAGCAGCTGGACTAGCGGGAGGGGAGAGCAGTACGTC.

This clonotype was seen many times. The chain uses TRBV28 and TRBJ2-5; D unresolved. V was cut by 7 bases and J by 2 bases, with 14 bases left in between. Germline V lookup: CDR1 MDHEN, CDR2 SYDVKM. The CDR3 runs to 14 residues. The CDR3 coding sequence is TGTGCCAGCAATGACCCCACCCCACAAGAGACCCAGTACTTC. It translates to CASNDPTPQETQYF.

The chain uses TRBV6-2 or TRBV6-3 and TRBJ2-1; 7 bases are a match to TRBD2. CDR1 and CDR2 (germline): MNHEY, SVGEGT. This CDR3 contains 14 residues. Trimming cost V 4 bases and J 7 bases; bases outside gene matches: 7. This CDR3 reads CASSFRGSGNEQFF. The CDR3 coding sequence is TGTGCCAGCAGTTTTCGCGGGAGTGGGAATGAGCAGTTCTTC.

In its sample, this clonotype ranks as medium-sized. The chain couples TRBV28 to TRBJ2-5; 14 bases align to TRBD2. The CDR3 extends over 17 amino acids. V dropped 0 bases and J dropped 4; count of bases not matched to a gene: 4. Germline V gene lookup returns CDR1 MDHEN and CDR2 SYDVKM. The CDR3 here is CASSLWTSGRGSETQYF. The CDR3 coding sequence is TGTGCCAGCAGTTTATGGACTAGCGGGAGGGGATCAGAGACCCAGTACTTC.

The chain employs TRBV24-1 and TRBJ2-5, with TRBD2 matching over 13 bases. This CDR3 is 17 amino acids long. Germline V gene lookup returns CDR1 KGHDR and CDR2 SFDVKD. The trim removed 6 bases at V and 0 bases at J, leaving 6 bases unmatched. As DNA, the CDR3 is TGTGCCACCAGTTCCACTAGCGGGAGGGCGTACCAAGAGACCCAGTACTTC. Residues: CATSSTSGRAYQETQYF.

In this sample, this clonotype turned up a few times. The chain couples TRBV2 to TRBJ2-5; TRBD1 matches 7 bases. CDR3 length: 14 amino acids. CDR1 SNHLY and CDR2 FYNNEI come from the germline V gene. V lost 5 bases and J lost 5; bases outside the gene matches: 8. The CDR3 sequence is CASSLSDRSETQYF. The CDR3 DNA reads TGTGCCAGCAGTTTATCGGACAGGTCGGAGACCCAGTACTTC. The whole variable domain, remainder taken from reference TRBV2 and TRBJ2-5, is EPEVTQTPSHQVTQMGQEVILRCVPISNHLYFYWYRQILGQKVEFLVSFYNNEISEKSEIFDDQFSVERPDGSNFTLKIRSTKLEDSAMYFCASSLSDRSETQYFGPGTRLLVL.

This clonotype was counted a few times. Here the CDR3 reads CASSFTSGTDTQYF. CDR3 sequence (DNA): TGTGCCAGCAGCTTTACTAGCGGCACAGATACGCAGTATTTT. The gene calls are TRBV11-3 and TRBJ2-3; 7 positions agree with TRBD2. Germline CDR1 is SGHNT and CDR2 is YENEEA. V was pared by 3 bases and J by 1 base, with 1 base of the junction left unmatched. The length of the CDR3 is 14 residues.